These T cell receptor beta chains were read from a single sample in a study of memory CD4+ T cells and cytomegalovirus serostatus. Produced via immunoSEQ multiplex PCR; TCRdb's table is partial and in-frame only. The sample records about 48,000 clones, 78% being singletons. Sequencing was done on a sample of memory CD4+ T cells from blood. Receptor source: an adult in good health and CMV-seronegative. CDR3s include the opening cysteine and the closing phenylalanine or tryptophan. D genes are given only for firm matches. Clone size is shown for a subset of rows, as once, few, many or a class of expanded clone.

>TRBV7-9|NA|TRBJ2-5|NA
TGTGCCAGCAGCTTATTCTTAGACCAAGAGACCCAGTACTTC
CASSLFLDQETQYF
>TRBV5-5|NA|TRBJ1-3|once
TGTGCCAGCAGCTTTTCACCGAGGACGGACTCTGGAAACACCATATATTTT
CASSFSPRTDSGNTIYF
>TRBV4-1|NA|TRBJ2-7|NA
TGCGCCAGCAGCCCATCACGCAGGGGTTTAAACGAGCAGTACTTC
CASSPSRRGLNEQYF
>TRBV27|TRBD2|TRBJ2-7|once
TGTGCCAGCAGTCGACCCCTGGCGGGAGTAGGAGAGCAGTACTTC
CASSRPLAGVGEQYF
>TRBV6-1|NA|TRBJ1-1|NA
TGTGCCAGCAGTGAACAGGGGTTGATGACTGAAGCTTTCTTT
CASSEQGLMTEAFF
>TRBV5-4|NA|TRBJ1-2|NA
TGTGCCAGCAGCGGTGGCCCCATGGAAGGCTACACCTTC
CASSGGPMEGYTF
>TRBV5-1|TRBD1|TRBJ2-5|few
TGCGCCAGCAGCGGGCGACAGGGCGCCGTGACCCAGTACTTC
CASSGRQGAVTQYF
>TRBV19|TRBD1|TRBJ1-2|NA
TGTGCCAGTACCCAGACAGGGTTAGGCTATGGCTACACCTTC
CASTQTGLGYGYTF
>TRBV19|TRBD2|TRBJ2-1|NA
TGTGCCAGTATGAGCGGGAGCCTAGACAATGAGCAGTTCTTC
CASMSGSLDNEQFF
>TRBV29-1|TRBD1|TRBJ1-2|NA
TGCAGCGTTGCTTCGACAGGGGAGGGAGGCTACACCTTC
CSVASTGEGGYTF
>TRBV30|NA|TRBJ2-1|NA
TGTGCCTGTACTCAGATGACCTACAATGAGCAGTTCTTC
CACTQMTYNEQFF
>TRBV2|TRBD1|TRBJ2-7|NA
TGTGCCAGCAGTGAAAAGGGGACAGGTCTTTCCGAGCAGTACTTC
CASSEKGTGLSEQYF
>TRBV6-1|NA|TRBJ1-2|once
TGTGCCAGCCGGCTTTCGGCATTCTACACCTTC
CASRLSAFYTF
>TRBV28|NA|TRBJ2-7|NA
TGTGCCAGCCTCGGGGGCAGGGACTACGAGCAGTACTTC
CASLGGRDYEQYF
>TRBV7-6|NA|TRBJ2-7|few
TGTGCCAGCAGCTTAGCAGCAGGAAACTACGAGCAGTACTTC
CASSLAAGNYEQYF
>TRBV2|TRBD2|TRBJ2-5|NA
TGTGCCAGCAGTGAAAGAGTCCCAGCGGGGGGGGAGACCCAGTACTTC
CASSERVPAGGETQYF
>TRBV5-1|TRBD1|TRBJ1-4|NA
TGCGCCAGCAGCTTGAGCCAGGGGGCCGAAATACTGTTTTTT
CASSLSQGAEILFF
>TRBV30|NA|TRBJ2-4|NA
TGTGCCTGGAGTTTCCCGGGGATGGCCAAAAACATTCAGTACTTC
CAWSFPGMAKNIQYF
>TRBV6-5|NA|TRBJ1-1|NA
TGTGCCAGCAGCCGAGGACAGTTCGTGAACACTGAAGCTTTCTTT
CASSRGQFVNTEAFF
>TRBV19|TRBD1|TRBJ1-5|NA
TGTGCCAGTACTGGGACAGGGAGGTCCCTTAGCAATCAGCCCCAGCATTTT
CASTGTGRSLSNQPQHF
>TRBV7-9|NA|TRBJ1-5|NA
TGTGCCAGCAGCGAACAGGGAATTGAGCCCCAGCATTTT
CASSEQGIEPQHF
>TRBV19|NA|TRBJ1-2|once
TGTGCCAGTAATCGCGCAGCCTCTCCCTATGGCTACACCTTC
CASNRAASPYGYTF
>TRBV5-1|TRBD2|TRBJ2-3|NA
TGCGCCAGCAGCTTCGGGGGGTACACAGATACGCAGTATTTT
CASSFGGYTDTQYF
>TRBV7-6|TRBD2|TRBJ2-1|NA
TGTGTCAGCAGCCCACGCGGGAGGTCCTACAATGAGCAGTTCTTC
CVSSPRGRSYNEQFF
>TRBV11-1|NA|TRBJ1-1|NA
TGTGCCAGCAGCTTCCGTAGGGCCACTGAAGCTTTCTTT
CASSFRRATEAFF
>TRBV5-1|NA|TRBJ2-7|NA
TGCGCCAGCAGCTCCGCCCAGGGGTCCTACGAGCAGTACTTC
CASSSAQGSYEQYF
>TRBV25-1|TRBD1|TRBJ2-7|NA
TGTGCCAGCAGTGAATACAGGACAGGGGTTTTCTACGAGCAGTACTTC
CASSEYRTGVFYEQYF
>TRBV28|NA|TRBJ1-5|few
TGTGCCAGCATTGCGGGGGGGGATTATAGCAATCAGCCCCAGCATTTT
CASIAGGDYSNQPQHF
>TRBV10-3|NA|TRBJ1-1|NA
TGTGCCATCAGTGAGTTGGGCTGGAACACTGAAGCTTTCTTT
CAISELGWNTEAFF
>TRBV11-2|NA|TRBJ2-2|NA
TGTGCCAGCAGCTTAGGCGGAAACACCGGGGAGCTGTTTTTT
CASSLGGNTGELFF
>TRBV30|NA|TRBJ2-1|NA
TGTGCCTGCTTCCGGGGGGGGCAGGGGGCCAGGGAGCAGTTCTTC
CACFRGGQGAREQFF
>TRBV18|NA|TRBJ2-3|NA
TGTGCCAGCTCCGGGACCGGAGGCAGCACAGATACGCAGTATTTT
CASSGTGGSTDTQYF
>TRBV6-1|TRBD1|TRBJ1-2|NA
TGTGCCAGCAGTGAAAGGCAGGGGGCATGGTATGGCTACACCTTC
CASSERQGAWYGYTF
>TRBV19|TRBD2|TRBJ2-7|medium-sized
TGTGCCAGTGCCAGAGCGGGGGGCTCCTACGAGCAGTACTTC
CASARAGGSYEQYF
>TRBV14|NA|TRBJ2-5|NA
TGTGCCAGCAGCGGGCGGTCAAGAGAGACCCAGTACTTC
CASSGRSRETQYF
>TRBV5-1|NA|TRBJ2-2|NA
TGCGCCAGCAGCTTGAGGGAGGTTGTCGGGGAGCTGTTTTTT
CASSLREVVGELFF
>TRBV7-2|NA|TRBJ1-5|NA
TGTGCCAGCAGCTTGACAGCCCAGGATAATCAGCCCCAGCATTTT
CASSLTAQDNQPQHF
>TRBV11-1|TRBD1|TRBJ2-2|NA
TGTGCCAGCAGCTTCCCGACAGGGCTCACCGGGGAGCTGTTTTTT
CASSFPTGLTGELFF
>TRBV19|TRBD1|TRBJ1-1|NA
TGTGCCAGTAGTCCCCGGACAGGGAGCACTGAAGCTTTCTTT
CASSPRTGSTEAFF
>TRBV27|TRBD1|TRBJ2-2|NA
TGTGCCAGCAGTCCCAGACAGGGGGCCTCCGGGGAGCTGTTTTTT
CASSPRQGASGELFF
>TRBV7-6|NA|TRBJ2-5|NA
TGTGCCAGCAGCTTAGGGAGTAAAGAGACCCAGTACTTC
CASSLGSKETQYF
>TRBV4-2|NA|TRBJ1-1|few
TGTGCCAGCAGCCAAGATGACGGAGGGGCAGGGGTCACTGAAGCTTTCTTT
CASSQDDGGAGVTEAFF
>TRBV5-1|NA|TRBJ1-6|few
TGCGCCAGCAGCCGGACCGAAAATTCACCCCTCCACTTT
CASSRTENSPLHF